This TCR beta chain was retrieved from a study of shared clonotypes between healthy human individuals. The V gene's germline CDR1 is SNHLY and CDR2 FYNNEI. The V segment lost 10 bases and the J segment 4 bases; nucleotides outside the gene matches: 7. There are 12 residues in the CDR3. Only in-frame clones appear in the TCRdb table, and some are missing; sequencing was by immunoSEQ multiplex PCR. This sample yields approximately 480,000 clones, of which 75% to 80% are seen a single time; 12% belongs to the top ten. Only a few counts were recorded for this clone. The rearrangement links TRBV2 to TRBJ2-7, with TRBD1 identical over 7 bases. The sequenced sample was PBMCs. The receptor was isolated from a woman in her thirties or forties in good health. Some clones in this sample may be carry-over from other donors' samples. This chain's CDR3 is CATGTERYEQYF. DNA for the CDR3: TGTGCCACCGGGACAGAACGTTACGAGCAGTACTTC.